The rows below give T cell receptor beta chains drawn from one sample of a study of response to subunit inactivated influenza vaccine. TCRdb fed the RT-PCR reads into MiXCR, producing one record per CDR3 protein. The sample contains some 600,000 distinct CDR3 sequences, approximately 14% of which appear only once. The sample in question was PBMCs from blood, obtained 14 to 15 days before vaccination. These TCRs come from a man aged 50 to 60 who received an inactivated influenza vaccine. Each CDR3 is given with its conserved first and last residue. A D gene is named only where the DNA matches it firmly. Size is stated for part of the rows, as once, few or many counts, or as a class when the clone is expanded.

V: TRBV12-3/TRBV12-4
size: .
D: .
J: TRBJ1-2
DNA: TGTGCCAGCAGTTTGGACCTCTATGGCTACACCTTC
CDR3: CASSLDLYGYTF

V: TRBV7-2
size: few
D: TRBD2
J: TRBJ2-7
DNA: TGTGCCAGCAGCCGGGCTAGCGGGGGGTACGAGCAGTACTTC
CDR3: CASSRASGGYEQYF

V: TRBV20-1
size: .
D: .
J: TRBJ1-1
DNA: TGCAGTGCTAGAGCGTGGTGGGGTGAAGCTTTCTTT
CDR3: CSARAWWGEAFF

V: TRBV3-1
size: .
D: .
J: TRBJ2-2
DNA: TGTGCCAGCAGCTCCCCTGGCGGGGCGCACACCGGGGAGCTGTTTTTT
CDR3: CASSSPGGAHTGELFF

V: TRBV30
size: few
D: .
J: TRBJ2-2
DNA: TGTGCCTGGGATCCCAGGGGACCGAACACCGGGGAGCTGTTTTTT
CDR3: CAWDPRGPNTGELFF

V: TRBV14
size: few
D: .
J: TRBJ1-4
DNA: TGTGCCAGCAGCCCCTTTGGGGGATCCGCGGGTGAAAAACTGTTTTTT
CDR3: CASSPFGGSAGEKLFF

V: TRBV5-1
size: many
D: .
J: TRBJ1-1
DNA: TGCGCCAGCTCCTGGGGTAGGAGGAACACTGAAGCTTTCTTT
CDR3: CASSWGRRNTEAFF

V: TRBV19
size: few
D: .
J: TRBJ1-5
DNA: TGTGCCAGTACTGACGTCAATCAGCCCCAGCATTTT
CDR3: CASTDVNQPQHF

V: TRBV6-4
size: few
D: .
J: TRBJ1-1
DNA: TGTGCCAGCAGTGCCATCCGGACCCAGAACACTGAAGCTTTCTTT
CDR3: CASSAIRTQNTEAFF

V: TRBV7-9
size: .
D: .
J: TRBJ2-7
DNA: TGTGCCAGCAGCTTAGCTGAATACGAGCAGTACTTC
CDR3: CASSLAEYEQYF

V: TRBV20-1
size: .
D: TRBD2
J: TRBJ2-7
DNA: TGCAGTGCTAGAGTGGCACGGGGACTAGCGGGGGCCTACGAGCAGTACTTC
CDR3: CSARVARGLAGAYEQYF

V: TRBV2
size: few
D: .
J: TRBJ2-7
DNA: TGTGCCAGCAGCGGTAGGTGGATCAGCTCCTACGAGCAGTACTTC
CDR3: CASSGRWISSYEQYF

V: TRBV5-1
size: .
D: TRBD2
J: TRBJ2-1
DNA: TGCGCCAGCAGCTTCGGGACTAGTCCCGGCCATGAGCAGTTCTTC
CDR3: CASSFGTSPGHEQFF

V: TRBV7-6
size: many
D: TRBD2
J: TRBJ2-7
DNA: TGTGCCAGCAGCCTTAGATCTGTATTCACAGCGGGATACTACGAGCAGTACTTC
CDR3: CASSLRSVFTAGYYEQYF

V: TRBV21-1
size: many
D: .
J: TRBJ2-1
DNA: TGTGCCAGCAGCAAAGGGCAGCACGATGAGCAGTTCTTC
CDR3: CASSKGQHDEQFF

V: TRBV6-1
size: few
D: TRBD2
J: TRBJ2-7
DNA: TGTGCCAGCAGTCCAGCGGGGCCTTCCTACGAGCAGTACTTC
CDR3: CASSPAGPSYEQYF

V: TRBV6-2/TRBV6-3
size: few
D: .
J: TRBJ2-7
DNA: TGTGCCAGCAGTCCCTTGGTCCAGGGCAGCGTGTACTTC
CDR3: CASSPLVQGSVYF

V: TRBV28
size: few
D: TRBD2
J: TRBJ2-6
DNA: TGTGCCAGCAATCCGACTAGCGGAATCTCTGGGGCCAACGTCCTGACTTTC
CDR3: CASNPTSGISGANVLTF

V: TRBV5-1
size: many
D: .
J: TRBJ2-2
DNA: TGCGCCAGCAGCCCGGGACCGAACACCGGGGAGCTGTTTTTT
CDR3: CASSPGPNTGELFF

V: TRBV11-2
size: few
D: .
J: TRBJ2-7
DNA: TGTGCCAGCAGCTTAGTAGCCGCCTTAGGGGTCGGAGGCAGCGAGCAGTACTTC
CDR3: CASSLVAALGVGGSEQYF

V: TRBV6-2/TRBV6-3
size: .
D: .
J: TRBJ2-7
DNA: TGTGCCAGCAGTTACCCCCTGGCCCTTGGCTCCTACGAGCAGTACTTC
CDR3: CASSYPLALGSYEQYF

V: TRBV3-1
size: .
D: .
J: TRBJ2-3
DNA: TGTGCCAGCAGCCAAGATAGTACTAGCACAGATACGCAGTATTTT
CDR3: CASSQDSTSTDTQYF

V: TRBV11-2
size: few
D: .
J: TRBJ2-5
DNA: TGTGCCAGCAGCACTCGTCCCGGATCAGAGACCCAGTACTTC
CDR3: CASSTRPGSETQYF

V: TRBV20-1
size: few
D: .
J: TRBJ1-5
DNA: TGCAGTGCGGGGGACACCTCCTTGGGGCCCCAGCATTTT
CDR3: CSAGDTSLGPQHF

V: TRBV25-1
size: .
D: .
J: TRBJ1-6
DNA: TGTGCCAGCAGTGAATTCGGAGATTCACCCCTCCACTTT
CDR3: CASSEFGDSPLHF

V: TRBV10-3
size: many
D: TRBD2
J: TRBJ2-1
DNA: TGTGCCATCAGTGCCGAACTAGCGGGAGGGTACAATGAGCAGTTCTTC
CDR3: CAISAELAGGYNEQFF

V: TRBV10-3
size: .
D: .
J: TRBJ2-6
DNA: TGTGCCATCAGTGAGGGGGTGACTGGGGCCAACGTCCTGACTTTC
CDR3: CAISEGVTGANVLTF

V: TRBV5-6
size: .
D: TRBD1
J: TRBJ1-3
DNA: TGTGCCAGCAGCTTGGAGGGACAGAGAAACACCATATATTTT
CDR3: CASSLEGQRNTIYF

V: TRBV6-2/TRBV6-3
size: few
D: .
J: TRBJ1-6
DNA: TGTGCCAGCAGTCCGATTATCGGATCACCCCTCCACTTT
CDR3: CASSPIIGSPLHF

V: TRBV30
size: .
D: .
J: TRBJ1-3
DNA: TGTGCCTGGAGACCCCGAACAAACACCATATATTTT
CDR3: CAWRPRTNTIYF

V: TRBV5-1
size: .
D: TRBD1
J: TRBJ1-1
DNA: TGCGCCAGCAGAGAAGGACAGGCGAGAAACACTGAAGCTTTCTTT
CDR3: CASREGQARNTEAFF

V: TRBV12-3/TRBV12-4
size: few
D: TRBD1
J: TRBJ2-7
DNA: TGTGCCAGCAGCCGACGGACAGGGGGCGACGAGCAGTACTTC
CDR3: CASSRRTGGDEQYF

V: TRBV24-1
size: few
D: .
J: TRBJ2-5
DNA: TGTGCCACCAGTGGTGGGGAGACCCAGTACTTC
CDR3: CATSGGETQYF

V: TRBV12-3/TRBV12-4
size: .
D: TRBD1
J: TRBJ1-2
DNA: TGTGCCAGCAGGCAGGGACAGTCCAATGGCTACACCTTC
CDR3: CASRQGQSNGYTF

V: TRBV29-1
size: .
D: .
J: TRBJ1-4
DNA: TGCAGCGTTGTGGGTAATGTGATACTGTTTTTT
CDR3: CSVVGNVILFF

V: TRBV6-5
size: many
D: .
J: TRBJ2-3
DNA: TGTGCCAGCAGTTACTACTCCTGGGGGGATACGCAGTATTTT
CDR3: CASSYYSWGDTQYF

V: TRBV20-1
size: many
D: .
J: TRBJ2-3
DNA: TGCAGTGCTAGGTTGGGCACAGATACGCAGTATTTT
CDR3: CSARLGTDTQYF

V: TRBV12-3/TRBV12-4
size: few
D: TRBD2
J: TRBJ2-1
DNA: TGTGCCAGCAGTTCCCCCCTCGGGCTAGCGGGTATCAATGAGCAGTTCTTC
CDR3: CASSSPLGLAGINEQFF

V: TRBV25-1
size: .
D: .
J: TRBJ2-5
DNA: TGTGCCAGCAGTGATCCGACGGTACAAGAGACCCAGTACTTC
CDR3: CASSDPTVQETQYF

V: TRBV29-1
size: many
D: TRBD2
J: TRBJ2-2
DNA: TGCAGCCACATAGTAAAAGTCGGGAGGGAGGACACCGGGGAGCTGTTTTTT
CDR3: CSHIVKVGREDTGELFF

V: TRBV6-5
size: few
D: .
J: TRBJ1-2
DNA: TGTGCCAGCAGTTACGCCAACAGGGAATATGGCTACACCTTC
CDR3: CASSYANREYGYTF

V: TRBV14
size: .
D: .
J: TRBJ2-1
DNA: TGTGCCAGCAGCCAAGATCTTGGCGTTGAGCAGTTCTTC
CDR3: CASSQDLGVEQFF

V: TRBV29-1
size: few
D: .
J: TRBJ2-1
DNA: TGCAGCGTTGTCGGGATGAGGGCCTATGAGCAGTTCTTC
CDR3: CSVVGMRAYEQFF